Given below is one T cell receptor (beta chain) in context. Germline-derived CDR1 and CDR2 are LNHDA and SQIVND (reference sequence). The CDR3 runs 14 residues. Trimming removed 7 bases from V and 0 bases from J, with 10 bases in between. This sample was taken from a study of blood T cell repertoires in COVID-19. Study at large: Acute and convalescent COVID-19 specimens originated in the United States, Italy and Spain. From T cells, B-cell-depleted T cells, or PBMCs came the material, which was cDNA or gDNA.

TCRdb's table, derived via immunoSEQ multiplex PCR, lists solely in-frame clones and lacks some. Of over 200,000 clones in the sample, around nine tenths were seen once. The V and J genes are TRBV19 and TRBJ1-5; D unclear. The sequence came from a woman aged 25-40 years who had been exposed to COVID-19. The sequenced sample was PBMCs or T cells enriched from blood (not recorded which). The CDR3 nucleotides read TGTGCCAGTACCGGACTCCTTAGCAATCAGCCCCAGCATTTT. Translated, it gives CASTGLLSNQPQHF. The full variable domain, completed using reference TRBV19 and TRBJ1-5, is DGGITQSPKYLFRKEGQNVTLSCEQNLNHDAMYWYRQDPGQGLRLIYYSQIVNDFQKGDIAEGYSVSREKKESFPLTVTSAQKNPTAFYLCASTGLLSNQPQHFGDGTRLSIL.